This passage covers 15 T cell receptor beta chains from one sample sequenced in a study of identifying expanded T cells in peripheral blood. Generated by immunoSEQ multiplex PCR, the TCRdb table keeps only in-frame clones and is missing some. The sample lists about 110,000 clones, around 90% seen once, with about 8.6% in the top ten. The specimen sequenced was blood. The receptors stem from a person aged 18 to 70 in good health.

V usage is TRBV14 and J usage is TRBJ1-2, with D unresolved. Trimming took 7 bases from V and 2 from J, leaving 8 bases between them. The germline V gene has CDR1 SGHDN and CDR2 FVKESK. The CDR3 extends over 12 amino acids. The DNA of the CDR3 is TGTGCCAGCACGGCGGGGAACTATGGCTACACCTTC. Translated, it gives CASTAGNYGYTF.

The chain joins TRBV6-5 to TRBJ2-1; D is perhaps TRBD2 (6 bases). The CDR3 extends over 13 amino acids. The ends were cut back, 5 bases at V and 8 bases at J, with 13 bases in the middle. Looked up from germline, CDR1 is MNHEY and CDR2 is SVGAGI. The DNA for the CDR3 is TGTGCCAGCAGTCCACGACTAGTTGATGAGCAGTTCTTC. Translating gives CASSPRLVDEQFF.

In the case of this clone: This same CDR3 is encoded by further DNA sequences in the sample. V and J are TRBV5-5 and TRBJ2-3; D call uncertain. The CDR3 loop spans 12 amino acids. Between the trimmed V and J ends, which lost 1 base and 0 bases, there was a span of 0 bases. Germline values: CDR1 SGHKS, CDR2 YYEKEE (reference sequence). CDR3: CASSLSTDTQYF. The CDR3 DNA sequence: TGTGCCAGCAGCTTGAGCACAGATACGCAGTATTTT.

The V call is TRBV5-1, the J call TRBJ1-2; D not resolved. The germline V gene encodes CDR1 SGHRS and CDR2 YFSETQ. V lost 0 bases to trimming and J lost 0 bases, with 15 bases between them. CDR3 length: 17 residues. The CDR3 coding sequence is TGCGCCAGCAGCTTGGTCGGGATCGAGTTAGCTAACTATGGCTACACCTTC. This encodes CASSLVGIELANYGYTF.

CDR3 nucleotide sequence: TGTGCCAGTCGGGACAGAGGCTCCTACGAGCAGTACTTC. This encodes CASRDRGSYEQYF. The rearrangement uses TRBV14 and TRBJ2-7, with 7 bases that match TRBD1. The V gene end was trimmed by 9 bases and the J gene end by 0 bases; junction bases not matched to a gene: 5. The CDR3 sequence is 13 residues long. The germline V gene has CDR1 SGHDN and CDR2 FVKESK.

The V and J genes are TRBV2 and TRBJ2-2; no clear D gene. Germline values: CDR1 SNHLY, CDR2 FYNNEI. V gave up 8 bases and J gave up 2 bases, with 12 bases separating them. The CDR3 is made up of 14 amino acids. CDR3 sequence reads: CASLRRKNTGELFF. The CDR3 DNA sequence: TGTGCCAGCTTGCGCCGAAAAAACACCGGGGAGCTGTTTTTT.

This chain uses TRBV19 with TRBJ1-5; D is unclear. CDR3 length: 14 residues. Germline assignment: CDR1 LNHDA and CDR2 SQIVND (reference sequence). V was pared by 1 base and J by 0 bases, with 4 bases between. This CDR3 reads CASSIVSSNQPQHF. The DNA of the CDR3 is TGTGCCAGTAGTATAGTCAGTAGCAATCAGCCCCAGCATTTT. Complete variable domain (other parts from reference TRBV19 and TRBJ1-5): DGGITQSPKYLFRKEGQNVTLSCEQNLNHDAMYWYRQDPGQGLRLIYYSQIVNDFQKGDIAEGYSVSREKKESFPLTVTSAQKNPTAFYLCASSIVSSNQPQHFGDGTRLSIL.

This clone was seen only a few times. This chain connects TRBV18 to TRBJ1-2; D ambiguous. Germline V gene data show CDR1 as KGHSH and CDR2 as LQKENI. This CDR3 is 12 amino acids long. The germline V and J ends were trimmed by 5 bases and 6 bases, with 10 bases remaining between them. CDR3 amino acids: CASSGRAHGYTF. The DNA of the CDR3 is TGTGCCAGCTCAGGAAGGGCACATGGCTACACCTTC.

The chain links TRBV28 to TRBJ2-7, with 8 bases aligning to TRBD1. The CDR3 consists of 13 residues. Losses at the gene ends were 7 bases for V and 4 bases for J; bases not matched to a gene: 6. Germline CDR1 and CDR2: MDHEN and SYDVKM. Written as DNA, the CDR3 is TGTGCCAGCATCCCGGACAGGGCTTACGAGCAGTACTTC. Protein product: CASIPDRAYEQYF.

This chain joins TRBV11-2 and TRBJ2-5; D is unresolved. Trimming pared 4 bases from V and 4 bases from J, leaving 7 bases between. This CDR3 region has 12 residues. CDR1 and CDR2 from the germline V gene are SGHAT and FQNNGV. CDR3 in amino acids: CASSSLGETQYF. The CDR3, as DNA: TGTGCCAGCAGCTCCCTCGGAGAGACCCAGTACTTC.

The rearrangement joins TRBV2 to TRBJ1-3; 10 bases match TRBD1. The CDR3 totals 19 residues. The V gene end was trimmed by 4 bases and the J gene end by 0 bases; junction bases not matched to a gene: 12. Per the germline V gene, CDR1 is SNHLY and CDR2 is FYNNEI. The CDR3 is CASSAVTGGAKFSGNTIYF. The CDR3 DNA reads TGTGCCAGCAGTGCAGTGACAGGGGGCGCCAAGTTCTCTGGAAACACCATATATTTT.

V usage is TRBV5-1 and J usage is TRBJ2-3, with 7 bases lining up with TRBD2. Unmatched junction bases numbered 7, after V lost 0 bases and J lost 3 bases. Germline V gene lookup returns CDR1 SGHRS and CDR2 YFSETQ. This CDR3 has 16 residues. CDR3 loop: CASSLGSSGATDTQYF. CDR3 bases: TGCGCCAGCAGCTTGGGCTCTAGCGGAGCTACAGATACGCAGTATTTT.

The chain employs TRBV18 and TRBJ2-7, with 7 bases identical to TRBD1. The CDR3 spans 16 residues. With V trimmed by 2 bases and J by 0 bases, 7 bases remained unmatched. Germline CDR1 KGHSH, CDR2 LQKENI. Here the CDR3 reads CASSPTRDSSSYEQYF. As DNA, the CDR3 is TGTGCCAGCTCACCAACCCGGGACAGCAGCTCCTACGAGCAGTACTTC.

This clone was observed a handful of times. V usage is TRBV9 and J usage is TRBJ1-3; no clear D gene. CDR3 size: 13 residues. Deletions cut 1 base from V and 0 bases from J, with 2 bases between. Germline loops: CDR1 SGDLS, CDR2 YYNGEE. The CDR3 loop is CASSVNSGNTIYF. The CDR3 DNA is TGTGCCAGCAGCGTAAACTCTGGAAACACCATATATTTT.

The rearrangement links TRBV28 to TRBJ2-3, with 13 bases identical to TRBD2. Germline V lookup: CDR1 MDHEN, CDR2 SYDVKM. CDR3 size: 16 residues. V gave up 10 bases and J gave up 6 bases; unmatched junction bases: 13. CDR3 sequence reads: CATLHTSGRAGDTQYF. In DNA, the CDR3 is TGTGCCACTCTACATACTAGCGGGAGGGCGGGGGATACGCAGTATTTT.